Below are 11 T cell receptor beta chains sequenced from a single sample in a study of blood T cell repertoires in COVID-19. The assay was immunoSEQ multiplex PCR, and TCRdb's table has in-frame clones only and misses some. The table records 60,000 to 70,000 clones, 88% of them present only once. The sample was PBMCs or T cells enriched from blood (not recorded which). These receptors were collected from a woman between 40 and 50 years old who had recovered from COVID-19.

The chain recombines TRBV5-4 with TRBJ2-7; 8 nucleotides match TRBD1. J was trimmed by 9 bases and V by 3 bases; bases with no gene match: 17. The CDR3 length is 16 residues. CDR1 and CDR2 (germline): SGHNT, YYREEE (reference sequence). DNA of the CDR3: TGTGCCAGCAGCTCTGCGGCCGTAGGACAGGGATTGGGGCAGTACTTC. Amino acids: CASSSAAVGQGLGQYF.

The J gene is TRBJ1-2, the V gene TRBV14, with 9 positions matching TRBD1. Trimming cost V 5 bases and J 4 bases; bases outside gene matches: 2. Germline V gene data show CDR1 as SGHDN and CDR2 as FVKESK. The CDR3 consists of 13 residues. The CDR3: CASSATGGYGYTF. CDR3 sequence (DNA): TGTGCCAGCAGCGCGACAGGGGGCTATGGCTACACCTTC. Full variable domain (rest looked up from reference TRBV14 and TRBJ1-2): EAGVTQFPSHSVIEKGQTVTLRCDPISGHDNLYWYRRVMGKEIKFLLHFVKESKQDESGMPNNRFLAERTGGTYSTLKVQPAELEDSGVYFCASSATGGYGYTFGSGTRLTVV.

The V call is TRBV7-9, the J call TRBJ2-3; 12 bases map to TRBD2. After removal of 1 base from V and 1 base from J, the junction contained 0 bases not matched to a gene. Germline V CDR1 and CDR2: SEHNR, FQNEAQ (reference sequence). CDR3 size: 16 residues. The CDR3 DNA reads TGTGCCAGCAGCTTAGGGACTAGCGGGGGCACAGATACGCAGTATTTT. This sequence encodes CASSLGTSGGTDTQYF.

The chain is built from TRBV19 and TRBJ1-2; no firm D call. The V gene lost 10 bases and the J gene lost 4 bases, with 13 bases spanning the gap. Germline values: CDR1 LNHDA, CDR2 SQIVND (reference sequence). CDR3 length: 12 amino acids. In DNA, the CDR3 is TGTGCCATCTTCCGGTTCGGCTATGGCTACACCTTC. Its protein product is CAIFRFGYGYTF.

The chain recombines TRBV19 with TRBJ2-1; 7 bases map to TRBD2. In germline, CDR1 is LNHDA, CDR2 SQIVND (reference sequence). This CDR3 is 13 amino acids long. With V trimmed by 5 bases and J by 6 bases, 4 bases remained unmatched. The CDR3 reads CASSFWEGNEQFF. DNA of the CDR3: TGTGCCAGTAGTTTCTGGGAGGGCAATGAGCAGTTCTTC.

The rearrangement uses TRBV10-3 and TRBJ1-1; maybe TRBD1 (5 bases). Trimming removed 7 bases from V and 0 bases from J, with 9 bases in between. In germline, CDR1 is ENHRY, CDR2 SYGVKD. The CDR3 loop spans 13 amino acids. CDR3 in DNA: TGTGCCATCATGGAGGGGCTGAACACTGAAGCTTTCTTT. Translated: CAIMEGLNTEAFF.

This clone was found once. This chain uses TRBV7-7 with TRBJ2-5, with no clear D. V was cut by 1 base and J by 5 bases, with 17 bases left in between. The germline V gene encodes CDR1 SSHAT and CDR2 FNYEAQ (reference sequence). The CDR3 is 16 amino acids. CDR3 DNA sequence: TGTGCCAGCAGCTTAGGTCAGGTTAAGATTCGGGAGACCCAGTACTTC. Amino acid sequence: CASSLGQVKIRETQYF.

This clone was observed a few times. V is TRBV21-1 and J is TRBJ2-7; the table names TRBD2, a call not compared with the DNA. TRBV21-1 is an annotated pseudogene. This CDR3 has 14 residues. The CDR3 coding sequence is TGTGCCAGCAGCAAATTGGGGGGAGTCTACGAGCAGTACTTC. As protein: CASSKLGGVYEQYF.

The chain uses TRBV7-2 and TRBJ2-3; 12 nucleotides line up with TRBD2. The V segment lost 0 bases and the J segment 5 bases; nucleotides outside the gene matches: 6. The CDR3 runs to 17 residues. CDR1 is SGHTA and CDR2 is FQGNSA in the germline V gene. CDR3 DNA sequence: TGTGCCAGCAGCTTAGCGGCTAGCGGGGGGGCTGGAGATACGCAGTATTTT. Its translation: CASSLAASGGAGDTQYF.

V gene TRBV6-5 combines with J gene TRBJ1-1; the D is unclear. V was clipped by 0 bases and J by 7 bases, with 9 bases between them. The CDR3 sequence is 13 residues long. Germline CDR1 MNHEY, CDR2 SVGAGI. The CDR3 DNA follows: TGTGCCAGCAGTTACTCACTGAGCAATGAAGCTTTCTTT. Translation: CASSYSLSNEAFF.

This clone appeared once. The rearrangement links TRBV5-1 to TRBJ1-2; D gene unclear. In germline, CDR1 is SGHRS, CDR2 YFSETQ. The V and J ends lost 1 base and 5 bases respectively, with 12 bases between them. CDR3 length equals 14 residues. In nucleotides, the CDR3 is TGCGCCAGCAGCTTGTCGATAACGCGTTATGGCTACACCTTC. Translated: CASSLSITRYGYTF.